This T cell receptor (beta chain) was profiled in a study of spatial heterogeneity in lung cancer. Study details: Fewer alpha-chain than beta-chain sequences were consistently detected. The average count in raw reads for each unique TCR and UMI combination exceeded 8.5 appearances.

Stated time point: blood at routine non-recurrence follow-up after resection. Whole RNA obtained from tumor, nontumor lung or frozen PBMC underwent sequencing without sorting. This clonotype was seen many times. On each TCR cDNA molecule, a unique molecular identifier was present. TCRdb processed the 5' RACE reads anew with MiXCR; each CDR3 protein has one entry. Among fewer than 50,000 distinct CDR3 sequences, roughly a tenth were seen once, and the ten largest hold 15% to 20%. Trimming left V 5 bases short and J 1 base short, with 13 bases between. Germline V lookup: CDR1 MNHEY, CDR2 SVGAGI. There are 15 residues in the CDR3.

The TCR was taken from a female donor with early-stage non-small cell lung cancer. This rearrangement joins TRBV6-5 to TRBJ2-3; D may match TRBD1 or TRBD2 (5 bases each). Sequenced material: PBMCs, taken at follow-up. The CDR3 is CASSGRGAGTDTQYF. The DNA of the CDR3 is TGTGCCAGCAGTGGACGAGGGGCGGGCACAGATACGCAGTATTTT.